A single sample gave rise to the 14 T cell receptor beta chains below, sequenced in a study of regulatory T cells in long-lasting Graves disease. Combining iRepertoire HTBI primers with Arm-PCR of CDR3 regions, the authors built TCR beta libraries. MiXCR was run by TCRdb on the multiplex PCR reads, yielding one entry per CDR3 protein. The top ten hold about 12% of the sample, which has 550,000 to 650,000 distinct CDR3 sequences, 16% seen once. Stated time point: newly diagnosed GD, antithyroid drugs for less than 3 months. Generation of the TCR library employed RNA extracted from PBMCs. These data were also reused for a study on T cells in Graves' hyperthyroidism and ophthalmopathy.

The sample in question was peripheral blood mononuclear cells (PBMCs), obtained at new diagnosis, from a patient treated with antithyroid drugs. The receptors stem from a man aged 18-30 years with Graves disease.

This clonotype was found many times. The chain has TRBV2 and TRBJ1-1; D gene ambiguous. The CDR3 is made up of 13 amino acids. V gave up 6 bases and J gave up 5 bases, with 13 bases separating them. Germline assignment: CDR1 SNHLY and CDR2 FYNNEI. CDR3 loop: CASSRYLRTEAFF. The CDR3, as DNA: TGTGCCAGCAGCCGGTATCTAAGGACTGAAGCTTTCTTT. The full variable domain, completed using reference TRBV2 and TRBJ1-1, is EPEVTQTPSHQVTQMGQEVILRCVPISNHLYFYWYRQILGQKVEFLVSFYNNEISEKSEIFDDQFSVERPDGSNFTLKIRSTKLEDSAMYFCASSRYLRTEAFFGQGTRLTVV.

This clonotype appeared many times. The chain is built from TRBV14 and TRBJ2-5, with 8 bases that match TRBD1. This CDR3 spans 15 amino acids. The germline gives CDR1 SGHDN, CDR2 FVKESK. The V segment lost 4 bases and the J segment 2 bases; nucleotides outside the gene matches: 6. CDR3 loop: CASSPDRDPQETQYF. The CDR3 nucleotides are TGTGCCAGCAGCCCGGACAGGGACCCACAAGAGACCCAGTACTTC.

This clonotype was found a few times. The chain has TRBV5-6 and TRBJ2-2; TRBD2 agrees at 8 bases. The CDR3 totals 16 residues. V lost 4 bases to trimming and J lost 5 bases; unmatched junction nucleotides: 10. The V gene's germline CDR1 is SGHDT and CDR2 YYEEEE. CDR3 residues: CASSPPGSGGTGELFF. CDR3 nucleotide sequence: TGTGCCAGCAGCCCGCCCGGGTCGGGAGGGACCGGGGAGCTGTTTTTT.

This clonotype was detected a few times. This rearrangement joins TRBV27 to TRBJ2-6; possibly TRBD1 for D (5 bases). Germline loops: CDR1 MNHEY, CDR2 SMNVEV (reference sequence). The CDR3 extends over 17 amino acids. V was shortened by 2 bases and J by 4 bases, with 15 bases between the two germline ends. This CDR3 reads CASSLSPTGYGANVLTF. In DNA form, the CDR3 reads TGTGCCAGCAGTTTAAGCCCCACAGGATACGGGGCCAACGTCCTGACTTTC.

This clonotype was seen repeatedly, ten times or more. The chain carries TRBV3-1 and TRBJ2-7; the match to TRBD2 covers 7 bases. Germline values: CDR1 LGHDT, CDR2 YNNKEL (reference sequence). V lost 3 bases to trimming and J lost 1 base; unmatched junction nucleotides: 6. The CDR3 covers 15 residues. CDR3: CASSHVREVSYEQYF. The CDR3 nucleotides are TGTGCCAGCAGCCATGTACGGGAGGTGTCCTACGAGCAGTACTTC.

This clonotype was seen at least ten times. The chain uses TRBV20-1 and TRBJ2-7, with D unresolved. The V gene lost 5 bases and the J gene lost 3 bases, with 11 bases spanning the gap. This CDR3 contains 12 residues. Germline V gene data show CDR1 as DFQATT and CDR2 as SNEGSKA (reference sequence). The CDR3 protein is CSAASDGYEQYF. CDR3 in DNA: TGCAGTGCTGCCTCCGACGGCTACGAGCAGTACTTC.

The CDR3 here is CASTRGTVEKLFF. The CDR3 coding sequence is TGTGCCAGCACCAGAGGGACTGTTGAAAAACTGTTTTTT. V and J are TRBV2 and TRBJ1-4; tentatively, D is TRBD1 (5 bases). The CDR3 extends over 13 amino acids. Germline lookup yields CDR1 SNHLY and CDR2 FYNNEI. Trimming pared 7 bases from V and 7 bases from J, leaving 13 bases between.

This clonotype has at least ten counts. One end of the junction fails to match germline, which may point to a read error. The chain has TRBV7-7 and TRBJ2-1; D is ambiguous. Looked up from germline, CDR1 is SSHAT and CDR2 is FNYEAQ (reference sequence). The CDR3 spans 13 residues. The CDR3 coding sequence is TGTGCTAGCAGCCCCCAAGGGCCGAATGAGCAGTTCTTC. Residues: CASSPQGPNEQFF.

The V gene is TRBV13, the J gene TRBJ2-2; no clear D. The germline CDR1 and CDR2 sequences are PRHDT and FYEKMQ (reference sequence). There are 12 residues in the CDR3. Trimming shortened V by 6 bases and J by 5 bases, and 7 bases separated the two germline ends. The CDR3 spells CASRSETGELFF. The CDR3 coding sequence is TGTGCCAGCAGAAGCGAAACCGGGGAGCTGTTTTTT.

This clonotype was found many times. The chain employs TRBV7-9 and TRBJ2-1; D is ambiguous. The CDR3 is 10 amino acids. Between the trimmed V and J ends, which lost 5 bases and 10 bases, there was a span of 6 bases. Germline values: CDR1 SEHNR, CDR2 FQNEAQ (reference sequence). CDR3 in DNA: TGTGCCAGCAGCGCGTCCGAGCAGTTCTTC. Translating gives CASSASEQFF.

This clonotype appeared a few times. The chain combines TRBV4-2 with TRBJ2-3; possibly TRBD2 for D (5 bases). The V end was cut by 3 bases, the J end by 3 bases, with 13 bases between. CDR3 length: 15 residues. Germline loops: CDR1 LGHNA, CDR2 YNFKEQ. The CDR3 DNA reads as TGTGCCAGCAGCCATGGGGTGCGGGTTACAGATACGCAGTATTTT. Translation gives CASSHGVRVTDTQYF.

A word on this clonotype: A much larger clone is a single base away; this may be a read error. The CDR3: CASSLKRLAPYEQFF. For the CDR3, the DNA is TGTGCCAGCAGCTTGAAAAGACTGGCACCCTACGAGCAGTTCTTC. The J gene is TRBJ2-1, the V gene TRBV5-5; D unclear. V shed 1 base and J shed 10 bases, with 18 bases lying between them. The CDR3 covers 15 residues. Germline V gene data show CDR1 as SGHKS and CDR2 as YYEKEE (reference sequence).

V and J are TRBV5-4 and TRBJ1-2, with D perhaps TRBD1 (5 bases). Looked up from germline, CDR1 is SGHNT and CDR2 is YYREEE (reference sequence). V was pared by 0 bases and J by 7 bases, with 13 bases between. The CDR3 length is 14 residues. The CDR3 spells CASSLAGSRSGYTF. As DNA, the CDR3 is TGTGCCAGCAGCTTGGCAGGGTCAAGGTCTGGCTACACCTTC. Using reference TRBV5-4 and TRBJ1-2 for the parts outside the CDR3, the full variable domain is ETGVTQSPTHLIKTRGQQVTLRCSSQSGHNTVSWYQQALGQGPQFIFQYYREEENGRGNFPPRFSGLQFPNYSSELNVNALELDDSALYLCASSLAGSRSGYTFGSGTRLTVV.

This clonotype appeared a few times. V usage is TRBV11-3 and J usage is TRBJ2-7; TRBD2 agrees at 8 bases. Germline values: CDR1 SGHNT, CDR2 YENEEA. The CDR3 loop spans 15 amino acids. The V segment lost 4 bases and the J segment 6 bases; nucleotides outside the gene matches: 11. The DNA of the CDR3 is TGTGCCAGCAGCTCAGAAAAGGGACTAGGGGGCGAGCAGTACTTC. Protein sequence: CASSSEKGLGGEQYF.